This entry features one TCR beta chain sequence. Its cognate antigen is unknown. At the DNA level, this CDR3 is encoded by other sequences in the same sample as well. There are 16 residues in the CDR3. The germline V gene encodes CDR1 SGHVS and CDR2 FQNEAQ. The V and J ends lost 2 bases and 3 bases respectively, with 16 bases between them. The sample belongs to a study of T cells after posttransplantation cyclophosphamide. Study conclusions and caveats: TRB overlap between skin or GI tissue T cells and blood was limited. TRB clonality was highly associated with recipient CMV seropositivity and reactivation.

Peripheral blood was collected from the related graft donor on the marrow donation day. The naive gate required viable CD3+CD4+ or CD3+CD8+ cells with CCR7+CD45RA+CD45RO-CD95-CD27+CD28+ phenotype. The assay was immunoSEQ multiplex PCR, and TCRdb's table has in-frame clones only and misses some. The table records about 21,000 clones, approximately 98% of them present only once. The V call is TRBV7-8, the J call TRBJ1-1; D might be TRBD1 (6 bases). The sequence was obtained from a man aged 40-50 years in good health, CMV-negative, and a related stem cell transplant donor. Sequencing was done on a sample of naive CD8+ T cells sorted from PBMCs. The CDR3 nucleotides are TGTGCCAGCAGCTTATATATGGGGGCTGAGTACACTGAAGCTTTCTTT. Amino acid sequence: CASSLYMGAEYTEAFF.